This entry lists 9 T cell receptor beta chains sequenced from one sample in a study of shared clonotypes between healthy human individuals. Only in-frame clones appear in the TCRdb table, and some are missing; sequencing was by immunoSEQ multiplex PCR. The repertoire holds 600,000 to 700,000 clones, with 55% to 85% as singletons. The material sequenced was memory CD4+ T cells sorted from blood. Documented subset: CD45RA-negative fraction. The receptors here all came from a woman younger than 45 in good health.

This chain joins TRBV5-4 and TRBJ2-3; D unresolved. CDR1 is SGHNT, CDR2 YYREEE, per germline (reference sequence). Trimming took off 2 bases at V and 0 bases at J, with 10 bases between the two ends. This CDR3 comprises 15 residues. The CDR3 region is CASSFSYSSTDTQYF. CDR3 nucleotides: TGTGCCAGCAGCTTTAGTTACAGTAGCACAGATACGCAGTATTTT.

This rearrangement joins TRBV28 to TRBJ2-7; D is perhaps TRBD1 or TRBD2 (5 bases each). The germline V and J ends were trimmed by 5 bases and 1 base, with 15 bases remaining between them. The CDR3 is 15 amino acids. Germline CDR1 reads MDHEN; CDR2 reads SYDVKM. CDR3 loop: CASSGRGRESYEQYF. CDR3 coding DNA: TGTGCCAGCAGTGGTAGGGGAAGGGAGTCCTACGAGCAGTACTTC.

The chain is built from TRBV10-3 and TRBJ2-7; 12 bases match TRBD2. CDR1 and CDR2 from the germline V gene are ENHRY and SYGVKD. This CDR3 contains 17 residues. Losses at the gene ends were 0 bases for V and 7 bases for J; bases not matched to a gene: 10. The CDR3 protein is CAISESGRLAGVEEQYF. The CDR3 DNA reads as TGTGCCATCAGTGAGTCGGGGAGACTAGCGGGAGTCGAAGAGCAGTACTTC.

This rearrangement joins TRBV7-8 to TRBJ2-7; no definite D call. The V end was cut by 1 base, the J end by 0 bases, with 13 bases between. The CDR3 contains 16 residues. Per the germline V gene, CDR1 is SGHVS and CDR2 is FQNEAQ. The CDR3 coding sequence is TGTGCCAGCAGCTTAGGGTCCATGGTCAACTCCTACGAGCAGTACTTC. It translates to CASSLGSMVNSYEQYF.

On this clone itself: Since a much larger clone is just one base distant, this may be a read error. The same CDR3 is also encoded by other DNA sequences in this sample. The chain employs TRBV2 and TRBJ2-7, with no clear D. Between the trimmed V and J ends, which lost 3 bases and 3 bases, there was a span of 6 bases. The CDR3 consists of 12 residues. CDR1 is SNHLY and CDR2 is FYNNEI in the germline V gene. In nucleotides, the CDR3 is TGTGCCAGCAGTGAGTCCGGCTACGAGCAGTACTTC. It specifies CASSESGYEQYF.

In its sample, this clone was seen once. The chain joins TRBV6-1 to TRBJ1-1; 7 nucleotides line up with TRBD1. Germline-derived CDR1 and CDR2 are MNHNS and SASEGT. The CDR3 length is 12 residues. The V segment lost 7 bases and the J segment 4 bases; nucleotides outside the gene matches: 3. The DNA for the CDR3 is TGTGCCAGCACCCGGGACAGCACTGAAGCTTTCTTT. It yields the protein CASTRDSTEAFF.

The chain employs TRBV5-1 and TRBJ1-1; maybe TRBD1 (6 bases). V was pared by 0 bases and J by 1 base, with 7 bases between. The V gene's germline CDR1 is SGHRS and CDR2 YFSETQ. CDR3 length: 14 amino acids. The CDR3 coding sequence is TGCGCCAGCAGCTTGGGGGACACGAACACTGAAGCTTTCTTT. This sequence encodes CASSLGDTNTEAFF.

This clone was recorded a few times. V usage is TRBV30 and J usage is TRBJ1-2, with D unclear. CDR1 and CDR2 from the germline V gene are GTSNPN and SVGIG (reference sequence). Deletions cut 2 bases from V and 10 bases from J, with 17 bases between. This CDR3 region has 13 residues. CDR3 coding DNA: TGTGCCTGGAGTAGGGCGGTCAGACTGAACTACACCTTC. Translating gives CAWSRAVRLNYTF.

V usage is TRBV19 and J usage is TRBJ2-4; TRBD1 matches 9 bases. CDR3 length: 15 amino acids. CDR1 and CDR2 (germline): LNHDA, SQIVND (reference sequence). V was clipped by 9 bases and J by 1 base; unmatched bases: 7. The CDR3 is CASGQGNEAKNIQYF. CDR3 nucleotides: TGTGCCAGCGGACAGGGGAATGAGGCCAAAAACATTCAGTACTTC.